These 17 T cell receptor beta chains were all obtained from the same sample, sequenced in a study of cytomegalovirus exposure and HLA in healthy donors. Primers: 60 Vbeta forward and 13 Jbeta reverse. TCRdb's copy holds only in-frame clones and misses some; the assay was immunoSEQ multiplex PCR. This sample's table reports about 140,000 clones. The sequencing sample was made of PBMCs. These receptor sequences come from a male donor in good health and CMV-seronegative.

The V gene is TRBV25-1, the J gene TRBJ2-7; 8 nucleotides agree with TRBD2. This CDR3 region has 14 residues. V lost 5 bases, J lost 4 bases, and 7 bases stayed unmatched. Germline lookup yields CDR1 MGHDK and CDR2 SYGVNS. CDR3 amino acids: CASSSGTSVYEQYF. In DNA, the CDR3 is TGTGCCAGCAGTTCTGGGACTAGTGTATACGAGCAGTACTTC.

The genes are TRBV6-1 and TRBJ1-2; a possible D gene is TRBD1 (5 bases). The germline V and J ends were trimmed by 3 bases and 7 bases, with 15 bases remaining between them. The CDR3 runs to 14 residues. Germline V gives CDR1 MNHNS, CDR2 SASEGT. The CDR3 nucleotides are TGTGCCAGCAGTGAGGTGGGGCGAGGTTTTGGCTACACCTTC. Amino acids: CASSEVGRGFGYTF.

The chain uses TRBV4-3 and TRBJ2-2, with 16 nucleotides matching TRBD2. Germline V gene sequence: CDR1 LGHNA, CDR2 YSLEER. Losses at the gene ends were 4 bases for V and 4 bases for J; bases not matched to a gene: 6. There are 18 residues in the CDR3. The CDR3 DNA reads as TGCGCCAGCAGCCGGGGACTAGCGGGGGGGCGGGGCACCGGGGAGCTGTTTTTT. As protein: CASSRGLAGGRGTGELFF.

The chain couples TRBV6-1 to TRBJ2-7; D perhaps matches TRBD1 (6 bases). This CDR3 is built from 13 residues. Trimming shortened V by 2 bases and J by 6 bases, and 11 bases separated the two germline ends. CDR1 and CDR2 (germline): MNHNS, SASEGT. In DNA form, the CDR3 reads TGTGCCAGCAGTGAAAGACAGGTCTCCGAGCAGTACTTC. Translating gives CASSERQVSEQYF.

V usage is TRBV6-1 and J usage is TRBJ2-1; TRBD2 agrees at 9 bases. CDR3 length: 15 residues. With V trimmed by 6 bases and J by 8 bases, 11 bases remained unmatched. The germline CDR1 and CDR2 sequences are MNHNS and SASEGT. The chain's CDR3 is CASRPAGGGFDEQFF. The CDR3 DNA reads as TGTGCCAGCAGGCCAGCGGGAGGAGGTTTCGATGAGCAGTTCTTC.

The chain recombines TRBV27 with TRBJ1-5, with D perhaps matching TRBD1 (6 bases). This CDR3 is 14 amino acids long. The germline CDR1 and CDR2 sequences are MNHEY and SMNVEV (reference sequence). V was clipped by 3 bases and J by 4 bases, with 10 bases between them. DNA for the CDR3: TGTGCCAGCAGTTTTGAGGGGGTAAATCAGCCCCAGCATTTT. As protein: CASSFEGVNQPQHF.

The CDR3 spells CASSTYGATEAFF. Written as DNA, the CDR3 is TGTGCCAGCAGCACCTACGGAGCTACTGAAGCTTTCTTT. The chain joins TRBV9 to TRBJ1-1, with D uncertain. Germline assignment: CDR1 SGDLS and CDR2 YYNGEE. The ends were cut back, 4 bases at V and 5 bases at J, with 12 bases in the middle. The CDR3 extends over 13 amino acids.

The V call is TRBV18, the J call TRBJ2-7, with 7 bases aligning to TRBD1. Trimming removed 4 bases from V and 2 bases from J; junction bases left unmatched: 5. In germline, CDR1 is KGHSH, CDR2 LQKENI. The CDR3 covers 14 residues. CDR3 bases: TGTGCCAGCTCACAGGGGGCTGTGACCTACGAGCAGTACTTC. Residues: CASSQGAVTYEQYF.

This chain connects TRBV7-3 to TRBJ1-1; no firm D call. Germline V gene data show CDR1 as SGHTA and CDR2 as FQGTGA. CDR3 length equals 13 residues. Trimming removed 5 bases at V and 8 bases at J, with 15 bases between. The CDR3: CASSQVPLTEAFF. The CDR3 bases are TGTGCCAGCAGCCAGGTCCCCCTCACAGAAGCTTTCTTT.

The V gene is TRBV19, the J gene TRBJ2-7, with D possibly being TRBD2 (5 bases). The V end lost 4 bases, the J end lost 4 bases, and 8 bases lay between the germline ends. The length of the CDR3 is 12 residues. Germline CDR1 and CDR2: LNHDA and SQIVND (reference sequence). The CDR3 region has the DNA TGTGCCAGTAGTACCCGGGGATACGAGCAGTACTTC. This encodes CASSTRGYEQYF.

The CDR3 region is CASSRTESLNTEAFF. The CDR3, as DNA: TGTGCCAGCAGCAGGACAGAGAGCCTGAACACTGAAGCTTTCTTT. The chain joins TRBV5-4 to TRBJ1-1, with D possibly TRBD1 on 6 matching bases. Germline-derived CDR1 and CDR2 are SGHNT and YYREEE (reference sequence). The CDR3 length is 15 residues. The ends were cut back, 4 bases at V and 0 bases at J, with 13 bases in the middle.

The chain employs TRBV7-6 and TRBJ1-1, with D tentatively TRBD1 (6 bases). The V end was cut by 2 bases, the J end by 1 base, with 8 bases between. The CDR3 contains 14 residues. Per germline, CDR1 SGHVS and CDR2 FNYEAQ. This chain's CDR3 is CASSLTGPNTEAFF. The CDR3 region has the DNA TGTGCCAGCAGCTTAACAGGGCCGAACACTGAAGCTTTCTTT.

The rearrangement uses TRBV6-5 and TRBJ1-5; TRBD1 is a possible D gene (5 bases). CDR1 MNHEY and CDR2 SVGAGI come from the germline V gene. CDR3 length equals 14 residues. Trimming removed 4 bases from V and 6 bases from J, with 13 bases in between. CDR3 bases: TGTGCCAGCAGTTTAGGGGCAGGGTCTCAGCCCCAGCATTTT. Protein sequence: CASSLGAGSQPQHF.

The rearrangement links TRBV18 to TRBJ1-5; D perhaps matches TRBD1 (6 bases). V dropped 1 base and J dropped 5 bases, with 24 bases sitting between them. The CDR3 runs 19 residues. Looked up from germline, CDR1 is KGHSH and CDR2 is LQKENI. In nucleotides, the CDR3 is TGTGCCAGCTCACCACGGGGCAGGGTGAGGGGGTCGAATGATCAGCCCCAGCATTTT. Protein sequence: CASSPRGRVRGSNDQPQHF.

The J gene is TRBJ1-4, the V gene TRBV5-1; a weak D match, TRBD1 (5 bases). This CDR3 comprises 14 residues. Germline values: CDR1 SGHRS, CDR2 YFSETQ. V was shortened by 0 bases and J by 8 bases, with 11 bases between the two germline ends. CDR3 residues: CASSLGQGREKLFF. For the CDR3, the DNA is TGCGCCAGCAGCTTGGGGCAGGGAAGGGAAAAACTGTTTTTT.

This chain connects TRBV2 to TRBJ2-5, with 15 bases fitting TRBD2. This CDR3 comprises 17 residues. Germline V lookup: CDR1 SNHLY, CDR2 FYNNEI. V dropped 7 bases and J dropped 5; count of bases not matched to a gene: 11. CDR3 in DNA: TGTGCCAGCACTGGGGGACTAGCGGGGGGTAGAATCGAGACCCAGTACTTC. Amino acids: CASTGGLAGGRIETQYF.

The chain combines TRBV15 with TRBJ1-4, with D perhaps TRBD1 (5 bases). V lost 0 bases, J lost 7 bases, and 15 bases lay in between. The CDR3 has 16 residues. The germline CDR1 and CDR2 sequences are LNHNV and YYDKDF (reference sequence). CDR3 loop: CATSRDPGLSGEKLFF. Here the CDR3 DNA reads TGTGCCACCAGCAGAGACCCGGGACTCTCAGGTGAAAAACTGTTTTTT.